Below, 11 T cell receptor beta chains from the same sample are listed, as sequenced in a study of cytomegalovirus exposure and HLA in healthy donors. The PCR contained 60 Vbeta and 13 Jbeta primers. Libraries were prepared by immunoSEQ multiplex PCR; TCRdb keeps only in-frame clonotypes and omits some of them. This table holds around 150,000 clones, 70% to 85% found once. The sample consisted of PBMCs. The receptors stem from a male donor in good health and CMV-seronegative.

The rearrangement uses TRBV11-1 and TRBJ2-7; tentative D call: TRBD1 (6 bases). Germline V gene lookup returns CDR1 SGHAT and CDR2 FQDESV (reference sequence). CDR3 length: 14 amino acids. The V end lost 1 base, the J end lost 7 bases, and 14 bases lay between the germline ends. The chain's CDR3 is CASSLEARGQEQYF. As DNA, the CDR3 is TGTGCCAGCAGCTTAGAAGCCAGGGGCCAAGAGCAGTACTTC.

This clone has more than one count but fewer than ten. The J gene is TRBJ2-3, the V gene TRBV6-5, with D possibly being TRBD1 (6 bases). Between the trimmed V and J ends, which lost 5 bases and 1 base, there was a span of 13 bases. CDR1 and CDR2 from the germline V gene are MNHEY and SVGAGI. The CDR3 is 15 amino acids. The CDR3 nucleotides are TGTGCCAGCAGTCCCCGGGACATCGGCACAGATACGCAGTATTTT. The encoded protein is CASSPRDIGTDTQYF.

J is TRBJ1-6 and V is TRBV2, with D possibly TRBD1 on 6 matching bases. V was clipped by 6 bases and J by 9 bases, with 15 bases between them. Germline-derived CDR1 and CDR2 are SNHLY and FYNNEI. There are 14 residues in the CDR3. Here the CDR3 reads CASRATGSGSPLHF. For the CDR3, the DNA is TGTGCCAGCAGAGCTACAGGGAGTGGTTCACCCCTCCACTTT.

The CDR3 region has the DNA TGTGCCAGCAGTTTACCGGGACAGGCTAACAATGAGCAGTTCTTC. Its protein product is CASSLPGQANNEQFF. The J gene is TRBJ2-1, the V gene TRBV28; 8 positions agree with TRBD1. CDR3 size: 15 residues. CDR1 is MDHEN and CDR2 is SYDVKM in the germline V gene. Losses at the gene ends were 2 bases for V and 5 bases for J; bases not matched to a gene: 5.

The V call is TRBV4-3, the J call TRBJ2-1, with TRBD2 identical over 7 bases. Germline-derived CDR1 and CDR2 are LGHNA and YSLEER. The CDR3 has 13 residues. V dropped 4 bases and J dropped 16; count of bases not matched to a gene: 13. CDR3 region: CASSRSLAGESFF. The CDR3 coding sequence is TGCGCCAGCAGCCGGTCTCTGGCGGGAGAGTCTTTCTTC.

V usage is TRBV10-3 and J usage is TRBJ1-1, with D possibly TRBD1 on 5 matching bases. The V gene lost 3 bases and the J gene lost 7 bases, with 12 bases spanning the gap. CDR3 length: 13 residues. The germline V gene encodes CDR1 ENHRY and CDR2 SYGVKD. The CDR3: CAISERGLGEAFF. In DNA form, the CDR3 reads TGTGCCATCAGTGAAAGGGGTCTGGGTGAAGCTTTCTTT.

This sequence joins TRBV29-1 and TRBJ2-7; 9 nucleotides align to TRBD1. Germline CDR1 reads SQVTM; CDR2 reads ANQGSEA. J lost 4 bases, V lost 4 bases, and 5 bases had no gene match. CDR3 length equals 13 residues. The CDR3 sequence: CSVGDRVRYEQYF. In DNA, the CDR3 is TGCAGCGTTGGGGACAGGGTACGATACGAGCAGTACTTC.

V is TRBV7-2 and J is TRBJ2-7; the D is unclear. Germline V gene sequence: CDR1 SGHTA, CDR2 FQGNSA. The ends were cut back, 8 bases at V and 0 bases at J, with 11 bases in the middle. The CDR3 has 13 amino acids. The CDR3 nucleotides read TGTGCCAGCGAACCTCCCAGCTCCTACGAGCAGTACTTC. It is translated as CASEPPSSYEQYF.

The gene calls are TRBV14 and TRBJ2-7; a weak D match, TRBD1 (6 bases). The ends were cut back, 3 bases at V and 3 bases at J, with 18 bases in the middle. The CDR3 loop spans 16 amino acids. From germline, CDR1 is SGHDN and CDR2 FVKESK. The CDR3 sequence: CASSQRRGLIGYEQYF. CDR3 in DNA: TGTGCCAGCAGCCAGCGAAGGGGGTTAATTGGCTACGAGCAGTACTTC.

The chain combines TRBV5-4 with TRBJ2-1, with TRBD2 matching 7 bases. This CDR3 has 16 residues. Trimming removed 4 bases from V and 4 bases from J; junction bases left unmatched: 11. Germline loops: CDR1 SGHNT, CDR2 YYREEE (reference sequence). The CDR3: CASSQTLAGSYNEQFF. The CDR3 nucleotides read TGTGCCAGCAGCCAAACTTTAGCGGGTAGTTACAATGAGCAGTTCTTC.

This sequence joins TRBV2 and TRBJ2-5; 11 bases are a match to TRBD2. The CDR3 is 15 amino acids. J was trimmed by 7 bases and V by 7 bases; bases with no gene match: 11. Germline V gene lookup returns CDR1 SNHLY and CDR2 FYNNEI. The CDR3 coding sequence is TGTGCCAGCAAAAGGGTAGCGGGAGGGTCGGGGACCCAGTACTTC. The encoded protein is CASKRVAGGSGTQYF.